This T cell receptor beta chain was observed in a study of cytomegalovirus exposure and HLA in healthy donors. Study-wide results and limits: A missense DCLRE1C variant was associated with V- and J-gene trimming of TCR beta chains in a later analysis, and an independent cohort replicated the association.

Worth noting for this clone: Its antigen is not known.

J gave up 6 bases and V 5 bases, and 1 base lay outside the gene matches. CDR1 and CDR2 (germline): LNHDA, SQIVND (reference sequence). The CDR3 has 13 amino acids. Amplification used 60 Vbeta primers and 13 Jbeta primers. Here immunoSEQ multiplex PCR was the method, and the copy in TCRdb shows in-frame clones only, minus some. Here the sample spans about 170,000 clones, roughly 76% being singletons. This clonotype was sampled from a male donor in good health and CMV-seronegative. This chain connects TRBV19 to TRBJ1-6; 7 bases match TRBD1. The sample consisted of PBMCs. CDR3 loop: CASSEGANSPLHF. CDR3 bases: TGTGCCAGTAGTGAGGGGGCTAATTCACCCCTCCACTTT.